This record covers a single TCR beta chain. This record belongs to a study of T cell changes during pregnancy in multiple sclerosis. Sequencing was performed with immunoSEQ multiplex PCR; in TCRdb, only in-frame clones are kept and a portion is missing. This sample has just under 80,000 clones, with about 93% found just once. The CDR3 is 15 amino acids. The germline CDR1 and CDR2 sequences are SGHRS and YFSETQ. Trimming removed 4 bases at V and 2 bases at J, with 14 bases between. The rearrangement uses TRBV5-1 and TRBJ2-3, with D possibly TRBD1 on 6 matching bases. The TCR comes from a female donor with multiple sclerosis, enrolled in a pregnancy study. The sample consisted of peripheral blood, taken in the first trimester of pregnancy. The CDR3 DNA reads TGCGCCAGCAGCCCAGGGGCAGGGGACACAGATACGCAGTATTTT. This translates into CASSPGAGDTDTQYF.